A single sample gave rise to the 21 T cell receptor beta chains below, sequenced in a study of immune characterization of retroperitoneal liposarcoma. TCRdb reprocessed the PCR reads with MiXCR, giving one entry per CDR3 protein. The profile covers about 8,200 distinct CDR3 sequences, with roughly 39% appearing a single time and approximately 15% taken by the ten largest. Sequencing input: tumor tissue. These receptors originate from a male donor with retroperitoneal liposarcoma.

This clonotype was seen a single time. The chain is built from TRBV6-1 and TRBJ2-1, with D perhaps matching TRBD2 (7 bases). The CDR3 length is 14 residues. Trimming shortened V by 2 bases and J by 10 bases, and 15 bases separated the two germline ends. Germline values: CDR1 MNHNS, CDR2 SASEGT. CDR3 protein: CASSERGALAEQFF. The CDR3 DNA is TGTGCCAGCAGTGAACGGGGGGCGTTGGCCGAGCAGTTCTTC.

The CDR3 coding sequence is TGTGCCAGCAGTGCAACTAGCGGCTCCTACAATGAGCAGTTCTTC. Translation gives CASSATSGSYNEQFF. V and J are TRBV6-5 and TRBJ2-1; 8 bases agree with TRBD2. This CDR3 has 15 amino acids. V dropped 5 bases and J dropped 0; count of bases not matched to a gene: 3. Germline CDR1 reads MNHEY; CDR2 reads SVGAGI.

This clonotype was seen more than once but under ten times. The chain couples TRBV10-1 to TRBJ2-1; tentatively, D is TRBD2 (6 bases). Looked up from germline, CDR1 is WNHNN and CDR2 is SYGVQD (reference sequence). The CDR3 has 15 amino acids. V lost 5 bases, J lost 4 bases, and 15 bases lay in between. For the CDR3, the DNA is TGCGCCAGCAGTTTGTCCGGGAGACCGTACAATGAGCAGTTCTTC. Its protein product is CASSLSGRPYNEQFF.

This clonotype rates as medium-sized. V usage is TRBV7-2 and J usage is TRBJ2-1; 8 nucleotides match TRBD1. Per the germline V gene, CDR1 is SGHTA and CDR2 is FQGNSA. CDR3 length: 15 residues. V lost 2 bases and J lost 13; bases outside the gene matches: 13. DNA for the CDR3: TGTGCCAGCAGCTTAAGGACAGGGAATCAAGAGACCCAGTTCTTC. It specifies CASSLRTGNQETQFF.

The J gene is TRBJ2-5, the V gene TRBV11-3; D perhaps matches TRBD1 (6 bases). Germline V lookup: CDR1 SGHNT, CDR2 YENEEA. The CDR3 has 13 amino acids. The germline V and J ends were trimmed by 6 bases and 3 bases, with 11 bases remaining between them. CDR3 loop: CASSLPGEETQYF. The DNA for the CDR3 is TGTGCCAGCAGTCTTCCAGGGGAAGAGACCCAGTACTTC.

V is TRBV6-6 and J is TRBJ2-3, with TRBD2 as a possible D gene (6 bases). Trimming cost V 7 bases and J 6 bases, with 17 bases left between them. The germline gives CDR1 MNHNY, CDR2 SVGAGI (reference sequence). CDR3 length equals 14 residues. CDR3 in DNA: TGTGCCAGCACAGGCCCAGTTGGAGGGGATACGCAGTATTTT. Protein: CASTGPVGGDTQYF.

V is TRBV12-3 or TRBV12-4 and J is TRBJ1-2, with 8 bases identical to TRBD1. This CDR3 has 13 residues. V shed 7 bases, J shed 6 bases, and the junction held 7 bases outside the gene matches. The chain's CDR3 is CASNGQGGHGYTF. The CDR3 DNA reads TGTGCCAGCAATGGACAGGGTGGCCATGGCTACACCTTC.

V and J are TRBV4-1 and TRBJ2-2; D unclear. Germline CDR1 MGHRA, CDR2 YSYEKL. This CDR3 has 15 residues. Trimming took 0 bases from V and 6 from J, leaving 11 bases between them. As DNA, the CDR3 is TGCGCCAGCAGCCAAGATTTCCCCGCGTCCGGGGAGCTGTTTTTT. It translates to CASSQDFPASGELFF.

Relative to its sample, this clonotype is medium-sized. The chain carries TRBV6-1 and TRBJ2-1, with TRBD2 matching over 12 bases. V lost 3 bases to trimming and J lost 13 bases; unmatched junction nucleotides: 4. Germline CDR1 and CDR2: MNHNS and SASEGT. The CDR3 is made up of 13 amino acids. The CDR3 DNA sequence: TGTGCCAGCAGTGATTGGACTAGCGGGGTCCAGTTCTTC. Its protein is CASSDWTSGVQFF.

This clonotype has more than one count but fewer than ten. The chain recombines TRBV7-3 with TRBJ2-5; the match to TRBD2 covers 10 bases. The germline V gene encodes CDR1 SGHTA and CDR2 FQGTGA. V lost 5 bases and J lost 11; bases outside the gene matches: 14. This CDR3 contains 15 residues. CDR3: CASSEGTSVDNEQYF. In DNA, the CDR3 is TGTGCCAGCAGCGAAGGGACTAGCGTAGACAATGAGCAGTACTTC.

The genes are TRBV7-6 and TRBJ2-5, with a weak D call TRBD1 (5 bases). In germline, CDR1 is SGHVS, CDR2 FNYEAQ. Between the trimmed V and J ends, which lost 1 base and 3 bases, there was a span of 12 bases. CDR3 length: 15 residues. For the CDR3, the DNA is TGTGCCAGCAGCTTAGACCCAGGGATCGAAGAGACCCAGTACTTC. It encodes CASSLDPGIEETQYF.

This clonotype is medium-sized in the sample. This rearrangement joins TRBV7-6 to TRBJ2-1; 11 bases align to TRBD2. The V segment lost 4 bases and the J segment 13 bases; nucleotides outside the gene matches: 15. This CDR3 region has 16 residues. In germline, CDR1 is SGHVS, CDR2 FNYEAQ. In nucleotides, the CDR3 is TGTGCCAGCAGCTCCGGGACTAGCGGCTACGGAGAGACCCAGTTCTTC. It yields the protein CASSSGTSGYGETQFF.

This clonotype was seen only a few times. The gene calls are TRBV27 and TRBJ2-1; 10 nucleotides line up with TRBD1. The J call is doubtful: the DNA matches TRBJ2-7 better. Germline V CDR1 and CDR2: MNHEY, SMNVEV (reference sequence). The CDR3 has 15 residues. CDR3 nucleotide sequence: TGTGCCAGCAGTCTAAGACGGGACAGGGGCTACGAGCAGTACTTC. This gives the protein CASSLRRDRGYEQYF.

This clonotype is medium-sized (0.01 to 0.1%) in the sample. V gene TRBV12-3 or TRBV12-4 combines with J gene TRBJ2-1, with 12 nucleotides matching TRBD1. The DNA end is more similar to TRBJ2-7, so the J call may be wrong. This CDR3 contains 16 residues. CDR3 residues: CASSLAGTGGYNEQYF. CDR3 sequence (DNA): TGTGCCAGCAGTTTAGCCGGGACAGGGGGCTACAATGAGCAGTACTTC.

This chain links TRBV6-1 with TRBJ2-5, with D possibly matching TRBD1 (5 bases). CDR1 and CDR2 from the germline V gene are MNHNS and SASEGT. V gave up 6 bases and J gave up 4 bases, with 12 bases separating them. This CDR3 is built from 13 residues. CDR3 sequence reads: CASRGVDAETQYF. In nucleotides, the CDR3 is TGTGCCAGCAGAGGGGTTGATGCAGAGACCCAGTACTTC.

The chain is built from TRBV6-1 and TRBJ2-1; D may be TRBD2 (6 bases). The CDR3 totals 11 residues. Germline V gives CDR1 MNHNS, CDR2 SASEGT. V gave up 8 bases and J gave up 11 bases, with 13 bases separating them. The CDR3 DNA sequence: TGTGCCAGCGGGCCTAGCGCCAAGCAGTTCTTC. This encodes CASGPSAKQFF.

This clonotype has just a few counts. The rearrangement uses TRBV7-6 and TRBJ1-2, with TRBD1 identical over 10 bases. The CDR3 has 15 amino acids. V lost 7 bases to trimming and J lost 3 bases; unmatched junction nucleotides: 8. Germline CDR1 and CDR2: SGHVS and FNYEAQ. The CDR3 sequence: CASKLGTGEDYGYTF. DNA of the CDR3: TGTGCCAGCAAACTCGGGACAGGGGAAGACTATGGCTACACCTTC.

This sequence joins TRBV6-4 and TRBJ1-2; the D is unclear. V dropped 5 bases and J dropped 0 bases, with 13 bases sitting between them. Germline V gene data show CDR1 as MRHNA and CDR2 as SNTAGT. The CDR3 extends over 15 amino acids. CDR3 sequence: CASSRLGGSNYGYTF. CDR3 DNA: TGTGCCAGCAGTCGCCTCGGCGGATCTAACTATGGCTACACCTTC.

The CDR3 sequence is CASSLITSGELFF. The CDR3, as DNA: TGTGCCAGCAGTTTGATTACTAGCGGGGAGCTGTTTTTT. The chain links TRBV27 to TRBJ2-2, with a weak D call TRBD2 (5 bases). Trimming left V 3 bases short and J 7 bases short, with 9 bases between. CDR3 length: 13 amino acids. Germline V CDR1 and CDR2: MNHEY, SMNVEV (reference sequence).

The genes are TRBV7-3 and TRBJ2-3, with D uncertain. Per the germline V gene, CDR1 is SGHTA and CDR2 is FQGTGA. The length of the CDR3 is 13 residues. The germline V and J ends were trimmed by 1 base and 6 bases, with 8 bases remaining between them. CDR3 DNA: TGTGCCAGCAGCTTAAGCCCCTTGGATACGCAGTATTTT. It encodes CASSLSPLDTQYF.

Only a few counts were recorded for this clonotype. The genes are TRBV12-3 or TRBV12-4 and TRBJ2-5, with unresolved D. The V and J ends lost 7 bases and 2 bases respectively, with 11 bases between them. There are 13 residues in the CDR3. CDR3 region: CASTSSSQETQYF. Here the CDR3 DNA reads TGTGCCAGCACCTCCTCCTCTCAAGAGACCCAGTACTTC.